The 9 T cell receptor beta chains listed next were all sequenced from one sample in a study of yellow fever vaccine responses in identical twins. TCRdb recomputed calls from the RT-PCR reads with MiXCR, one row per CDR3 protein. This table holds a few thousand distinct CDR3 sequences, 70% to 85% found once. This specimen was T cells from blood (PBMCs), unsorted or a sorted subset (not recorded which), taken before or after yellow fever vaccination (not recorded which). The receptors here all came from a woman under 30 who received the yellow fever vaccine.

The chain has TRBV21-1 and TRBJ2-3. TRBV21-1 is designated a pseudogene. This CDR3 contains 14 residues. The chain's CDR3 is CASSKAHKLNTQYF. The CDR3 region has the DNA TGTGCCAGCAGCAAGGCGCATAAGCTAAATACGCAGTATTTT.

This rearrangement joins TRBV9 to TRBJ2-7; tentatively, D is TRBD2 (5 bases). The CDR3 sequence is 14 residues long. V shed 3 bases and J shed 1 base, with 11 bases lying between them. The germline CDR1 and CDR2 sequences are SGDLS and YYNGEE. CDR3 bases: TGTGCCAGCAGCGCCGGACTGTCGTCCTACGAGCAGTACTTC. Translating gives CASSAGLSSYEQYF.

This clonotype was seen just once. This chain joins TRBV20-1 and TRBJ1-2; D gene uncertain. Germline V lookup: CDR1 DFQATT, CDR2 SNEGSKA (reference sequence). V lost 0 bases and J 3 bases, leaving 11 bases between the germline ends. CDR3 length equals 14 residues. In DNA form, the CDR3 reads TGCAGTGCTAGAGACCCAGTTTCATACTATGGCTACACCTTC. It yields the protein CSARDPVSYYGYTF.

This chain links TRBV18 with TRBJ2-3; D unresolved. This CDR3 contains 12 residues. V was cut by 0 bases and J by 5 bases, with 3 bases left in between. Looked up from germline, CDR1 is KGHSH and CDR2 is LQKENI. The CDR3 DNA follows: TGTGCCAGCTCACCACCGCGAGATACGCAGTATTTT. It translates to CASSPPRDTQYF. Together with reference TRBV18 and TRBJ2-3, the CDR3 gives the full variable domain: NAGVMQNPRHLVRRRGQEARLRCSPMKGHSHVYWYRQLPEEGLKFMVYLQKENIIDESGMPKERFSAEFPKEGPSILRIQQVVRGDSAAYFCASSPPRDTQYFGPGTRLTVL.

This clonotype was observed a single time. CDR3 DNA: TGTGCCATCAGTGACGGGGGCATGGATGGCTACACCTTC. Translation: CAISDGGMDGYTF. The genes are TRBV10-3 and TRBJ1-2, with D maybe TRBD1 (6 bases). There are 13 residues in the CDR3. The V gene's germline CDR1 is ENHRY and CDR2 SYGVKD. Between the trimmed V and J ends, which lost 3 bases and 6 bases, there was a span of 11 bases.

The chain combines TRBV18 with TRBJ2-3; D is ambiguous. Germline V gives CDR1 KGHSH, CDR2 LQKENI. CDR3 length equals 12 residues. Trimming removed 3 bases at V and 2 bases at J, with 3 bases between. The CDR3: CASSPATDTQYF. DNA for the CDR3: TGTGCCAGCTCACCGGCCACAGATACGCAGTATTTT.

The chain employs TRBV7-2 and TRBJ2-1, with no clear D. Germline CDR1 SGHTA, CDR2 FQGNSA. Trimming shortened V by 7 bases and J by 2 bases, and 6 bases separated the two germline ends. The CDR3 extends over 12 amino acids. The CDR3 DNA sequence: TGTGCCAGCATCTCCACCTACAATGAGCAGTTCTTC. Residues: CASISTYNEQFF. Complete variable domain (other parts from reference TRBV7-2 and TRBJ2-1): GAGVSQSPSNKVTEKGKDVELRCDPISGHTALYWYRQSLGQGLEFLIYFQGNSAPDKSGLPSDRFSAERTGGSVSTLTIQRTQQEDSAVYLCASISTYNEQFFGPGTRLTVL.

CDR3 coding DNA: TGTGCCAGCAGTGAAGCGCTTCAGGGCTACACCTTC. Its protein is CASSEALQGYTF. This chain links TRBV2 with TRBJ1-2; D is uncertain. The V gene's germline CDR1 is SNHLY and CDR2 FYNNEI. V shed 0 bases and J shed 8 bases, with 7 bases lying between them. The CDR3 covers 12 residues.

The genes are TRBV6-2 or TRBV6-3 and TRBJ2-3, with TRBD1 as a possible D gene (5 bases). V was clipped by 2 bases and J by 0 bases, with 12 bases between them. Germline values: CDR1 MNHEY, CDR2 SVGEGT. This CDR3 is 16 amino acids long. In DNA, the CDR3 is TGTGCCAGCAGTTACGAAGGGGCGAGCAGCACAGATACGCAGTATTTT. Translation gives CASSYEGASSTDTQYF.